This entry lists 26 T cell receptor beta chains sequenced from one sample in a study of control samples from healthy donors and cancer patients. Data came from immunoSEQ multiplex PCR; TCRdb stores just in-frame clones and leaves some out. The top ten clones hold about 5.6% of a sample with about 150,000 clones, 94% of them seen once. Sequences were obtained from blood. These receptors all stem from a man between 40 and 49 years old in good health.

The CDR3 bases are TGTGCCAGCAGCGTTGGGACAGGGGACTCCTACGAGCAGTACTTC. Protein: CASSVGTGDSYEQYF. The chain recombines TRBV9 with TRBJ2-7; 10 positions agree with TRBD1. V trimming: 2 bases; J trimming: 0 bases; junction bases outside the gene matches: 2. Germline loops: CDR1 SGDLS, CDR2 YYNGEE. CDR3 size: 15 residues.

The chain has TRBV5-1 and TRBJ1-1; D is uncertain. Trimming took 2 bases from V and 6 from J, leaving 11 bases between them. The CDR3 has 13 residues. Germline-derived CDR1 and CDR2 are SGHRS and YFSETQ. In DNA, the CDR3 is TGCGCCAGCAGCTTAAGGGTTTCCGCTGAAGCTTTCTTT. It specifies CASSLRVSAEAFF.

Comment on this clone: This sample also contains other DNA sequences that code for the same CDR3. This chain joins TRBV5-1 and TRBJ1-1; D perhaps matches TRBD1 (6 bases). The CDR3 spans 12 residues. Trimming took off 0 bases at V and 7 bases at J, with 7 bases between the two ends. Germline V gene lookup returns CDR1 SGHRS and CDR2 YFSETQ. The CDR3 sequence is CASSLEGVEAFF. CDR3 nucleotides: TGCGCCAGCAGCTTGGAGGGGGTTGAAGCTTTCTTT.

The chain links TRBV5-1 to TRBJ1-3; 7 bases are shared with TRBD1. The CDR3 covers 15 residues. Germline lookup yields CDR1 SGHRS and CDR2 YFSETQ. V lost 4 bases, J lost 4 bases, and 8 bases stayed unmatched. As DNA, the CDR3 is TGCGCCAGCAGCACAGACAGGGCTCAGGGAAACACCATATATTTT. The encoded protein is CASSTDRAQGNTIYF. The full variable domain, its missing parts supplied by reference TRBV5-1 and TRBJ1-3, is KAGVTQTPRYLIKTRGQQVTLSCSPISGHRSVSWYQQTPGQGLQFLFEYFSETQRNKGNFPGRFSGRQFSNSRSEMNVSTLELGDSALYLCASSTDRAQGNTIYFGEGSWLTVV.

The J gene is TRBJ2-5, the V gene TRBV11-2, with 9 bases aligning to TRBD2. The CDR3 totals 16 residues. V shed 1 base and J 2 bases; nucleotides not matched to a gene: 5. Looked up from germline, CDR1 is SGHAT and CDR2 is FQNNGV. The CDR3 here is CASSLAERGAQETQYF. As DNA, the CDR3 is TGTGCCAGCAGCTTAGCGGAGCGGGGGGCTCAAGAGACCCAGTACTTC.

The chain combines TRBV2 with TRBJ1-1; D is perhaps TRBD1 (5 bases). Trimming took 1 base from V and 3 from J, leaving 9 bases between them. CDR1 and CDR2 (germline): SNHLY, FYNNEI. The CDR3 contains 14 residues. The CDR3 is CASSEGGEDTEAFF. CDR3 DNA sequence: TGTGCCAGCAGTGAAGGGGGCGAGGACACTGAAGCTTTCTTT.

The genes are TRBV6-5 and TRBJ1-3; D may be TRBD1 (6 bases). This CDR3 spans 14 amino acids. Germline V gives CDR1 MNHEY, CDR2 SVGAGI. Trimming pared 5 bases from V and 1 base from J, leaving 9 bases between. CDR3 residues: CASSQTGSGNTIYF. In nucleotides, the CDR3 is TGTGCCAGCAGTCAGACAGGTTCTGGAAACACCATATATTTT.

This clone was picked up one time. The chain's CDR3 is CASSQPVARQYYNEQFF. In DNA form, the CDR3 reads TGTGCCAGCAGCCAACCCGTCGCCCGACAGTATTACAATGAGCAGTTCTTC. The chain combines TRBV14 with TRBJ2-1, with a possible D match to TRBD1 (5 bases). The CDR3 extends over 17 amino acids. Germline V CDR1 and CDR2: SGHDN, FVKESK. Between the trimmed V and J ends, which lost 2 bases and 4 bases, there was a span of 18 bases.

There are a few counts of this clone. This rearrangement joins TRBV6-5 to TRBJ2-7; 9 bases agree with TRBD2. The CDR3 is 14 amino acids. Germline V lookup: CDR1 MNHEY, CDR2 SVGAGI. After removal of 7 bases from V and 3 bases from J, the junction contained 7 bases not matched to a gene. The CDR3: CASNPGRGGYEQYF. The CDR3 DNA reads TGTGCCAGCAACCCAGGGCGGGGGGGCTACGAGCAGTACTTC.

This chain uses TRBV6-5 with TRBJ1-4, with 7 bases that match TRBD1. CDR1 is MNHEY, CDR2 SVGAGI, per germline. V was clipped by 7 bases and J by 5 bases; unmatched bases: 10. There are 15 residues in the CDR3. This chain's CDR3 is CASIGGDSLNEKLFF. The DNA of the CDR3 is TGTGCCAGCATTGGGGGGGACAGCTTGAATGAAAAACTGTTTTTT.

The CDR3 reads CASSYAGAWNTEAFF. CDR3 DNA sequence: TGTGCCAGCAGTTACGCCGGGGCTTGGAACACTGAAGCTTTCTTT. V gene TRBV28 combines with J gene TRBJ1-1, with D perhaps TRBD1 (5 bases). V was trimmed by 4 bases and J by 1 base, leaving 13 bases between them. CDR1 and CDR2 from the germline V gene are MDHEN and SYDVKM. The CDR3 extends over 15 amino acids.

About this clone: Other DNA sequences within the sample encode an identical CDR3. This sequence joins TRBV5-1 and TRBJ2-7; D gene unclear. The CDR3 totals 14 residues. Germline V gives CDR1 SGHRS, CDR2 YFSETQ. Trimming took off 3 bases at V and 2 bases at J, with 12 bases between the two ends. CDR3 coding DNA: TGCGCCAGCAGCTCCTCTGGTGGGCCCTACGAGCAGTACTTC. Encoded protein: CASSSSGGPYEQYF.

The chain carries TRBV5-8 and TRBJ2-3; a weak D match, TRBD1 (6 bases). V lost 4 bases, J lost 0 bases, and 12 bases lay in between. The CDR3 consists of 15 residues. CDR1 SGHTS and CDR2 YDEGEE come from the germline V gene. As DNA, the CDR3 is TGTGCCAGCAGCACAACAGGGTCTAGCACAGATACGCAGTATTTT. This encodes CASSTTGSSTDTQYF.

This sequence joins TRBV6-6 and TRBJ1-5, with D perhaps TRBD1 (6 bases). Looked up from germline, CDR1 is MNHNY and CDR2 is SVGAGI (reference sequence). The CDR3 runs to 14 residues. The ends were cut back, 9 bases at V and 8 bases at J, with 20 bases in the middle. This CDR3 reads CASLVSQGKEPQHF. Here the CDR3 DNA reads TGTGCCAGTCTGGTGTCCCAGGGGAAGGAGCCCCAGCATTTT.

This chain connects TRBV11-2 to TRBJ2-3, with a tentative D call TRBD2 (5 bases). Germline values: CDR1 SGHAT, CDR2 FQNNGV. The CDR3 has 14 amino acids. V lost 3 bases to trimming and J lost 3 bases, with 10 bases between them. Here the CDR3 DNA reads TGTGCCAGCAGCTTCAATCTAGCTACAGATACGCAGTATTTT. Its translation is CASSFNLATDTQYF.

This clone was found once. The chain has TRBV12-3 or TRBV12-4 and TRBJ2-3; D is unclear. The length of the CDR3 is 13 residues. V was shortened by 4 bases and J by 6 bases, with 11 bases between the two germline ends. CDR3: CASSSNRADTQYF. Written as DNA, the CDR3 is TGTGCCAGCAGTTCTAATCGGGCGGATACGCAGTATTTT.

In its sample, this clone was seen once. V usage is TRBV19 and J usage is TRBJ1-1, with D possibly being TRBD1 (6 bases). The germline V gene encodes CDR1 LNHDA and CDR2 SQIVND (reference sequence). The ends were cut back, 6 bases at V and 3 bases at J, with 14 bases in the middle. The CDR3 consists of 14 residues. CDR3 DNA: TGTGCCAGTAGGAGGACCAGGACAGACACTGAAGCTTTCTTT. This encodes CASRRTRTDTEAFF.

The chain employs TRBV7-2 and TRBJ2-1; 9 bases line up with TRBD1. The CDR3 loop spans 15 amino acids. Germline loops: CDR1 SGHTA, CDR2 FQGNSA. V lost 0 bases and J lost 9; bases outside the gene matches: 6. This chain's CDR3 is CASSLAGQGSGEQFF. CDR3 in DNA: TGTGCCAGCAGCTTAGCAGGACAGGGGAGCGGTGAGCAGTTCTTC.

The chain recombines TRBV18 with TRBJ1-3; no clear D gene. Germline V gives CDR1 KGHSH, CDR2 LQKENI. The CDR3 has 15 amino acids. V was pared by 3 bases and J by 3 bases, with 12 bases between. CDR3 in amino acids: CASSPSGTHGNTIYF. The CDR3, as DNA: TGTGCCAGCTCACCTTCGGGAACGCATGGAAACACCATATATTTT.

The CDR3 region is CASSISLRETQYF. DNA of the CDR3: TGTGCCAGTAGTATTTCGCTCCGTGAGACCCAGTACTTC. This chain joins TRBV19 and TRBJ2-5; D gene ambiguous. Germline V CDR1 and CDR2: LNHDA, SQIVND (reference sequence). V lost 3 bases to trimming and J lost 5 bases, with 10 bases between them. The CDR3 has 13 amino acids.

The V call is TRBV18, the J call TRBJ1-2, with D perhaps matching TRBD1 (5 bases). The CDR3 is 13 residues long. The germline CDR1 and CDR2 sequences are KGHSH and LQKENI. V was shortened by 2 bases and J by 5 bases, with 9 bases between the two germline ends. Written as DNA, the CDR3 is TGTGCCAGCTCACCAGGGACGGATTATGGCTACACCTTC. Translation: CASSPGTDYGYTF.

This sequence joins TRBV24-1 and TRBJ1-5, with 8 bases aligning to TRBD1. Trimming at V came to 12 bases and at J to 5 bases, leaving 11 bases not matched to a gene. The germline V gene has CDR1 KGHDR and CDR2 SFDVKD. This CDR3 contains 14 residues. The CDR3 bases are TGTGCCCCCTCGGACAGGGAGGGAGATCAGCCCCAGCATTTT. Its translation is CAPSDREGDQPQHF.

The DNA of the CDR3 is TGTGCCAGCAGAACGGGACAGAACACTGAAGCTTTCTTT. Its protein is CASRTGQNTEAFF. The V and J genes are TRBV6-5 and TRBJ1-1, with D possibly TRBD1 on 6 matching bases. The CDR3 is 13 amino acids. The germline V gene encodes CDR1 MNHEY and CDR2 SVGAGI. Deletions cut 6 bases from V and 1 base from J, with 9 bases between.

The chain employs TRBV9 and TRBJ1-1; D is ambiguous. The germline V and J ends were trimmed by 5 bases and 1 base, with 18 bases remaining between them. Germline lookup yields CDR1 SGDLS and CDR2 YYNGEE. This CDR3 contains 16 residues. CDR3 sequence (DNA): TGTGCCAGCAGTGACGGTTTGGGGTGGGAGAACACTGAAGCTTTCTTT. Protein sequence: CASSDGLGWENTEAFF.

The chain employs TRBV29-1 and TRBJ2-2, with 8 bases aligning to TRBD2. The CDR3 has 11 residues. Germline trimming cut 4 bases from V and 13 bases from J; bases unmatched to any gene: 5. Germline assignment: CDR1 SQVTM and CDR2 ANQGSEA. CDR3 bases: TGCAGCGTTGTAGCGGGGCCCGGGCTGTTTTTT. Translating gives CSVVAGPGLFF.

The J gene is TRBJ1-4, the V gene TRBV5-6, with TRBD1 matching over 7 bases. Germline loops: CDR1 SGHDT, CDR2 YYEEEE. The CDR3 has 12 amino acids. J lost 12 bases, V lost 4 bases, and 6 bases had no gene match. The CDR3 spells CASSRTGLELFF. The CDR3 nucleotides read TGTGCCAGCAGCAGGACAGGACTTGAACTGTTTTTT.